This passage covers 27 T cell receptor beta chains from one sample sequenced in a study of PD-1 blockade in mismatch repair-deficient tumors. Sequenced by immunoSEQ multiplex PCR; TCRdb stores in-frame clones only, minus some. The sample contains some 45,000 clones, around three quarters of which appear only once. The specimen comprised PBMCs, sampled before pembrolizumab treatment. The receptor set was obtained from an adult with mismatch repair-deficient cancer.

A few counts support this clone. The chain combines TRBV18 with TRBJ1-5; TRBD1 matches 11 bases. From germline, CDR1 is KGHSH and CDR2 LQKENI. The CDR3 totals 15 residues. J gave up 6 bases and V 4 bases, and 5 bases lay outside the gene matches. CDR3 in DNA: TGTGCCAGCTCACGCGGACAGGGGGCCGGTCAGCCCCAGCATTTT. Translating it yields CASSRGQGAGQPQHF.

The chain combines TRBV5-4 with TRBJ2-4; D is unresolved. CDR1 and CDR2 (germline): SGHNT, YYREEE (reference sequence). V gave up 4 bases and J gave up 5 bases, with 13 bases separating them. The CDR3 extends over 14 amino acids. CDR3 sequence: CASSGRNGENIQYF. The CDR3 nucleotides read TGTGCCAGCAGCGGAAGGAACGGAGAAAACATTCAGTACTTC. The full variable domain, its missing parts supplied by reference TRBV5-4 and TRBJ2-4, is ETGVTQSPTHLIKTRGQQVTLRCSSQSGHNTVSWYQQALGQGPQFIFQYYREEENGRGNFPPRFSGLQFPNYSSELNVNALELDDSALYLCASSGRNGENIQYFGAGTRLSVL.

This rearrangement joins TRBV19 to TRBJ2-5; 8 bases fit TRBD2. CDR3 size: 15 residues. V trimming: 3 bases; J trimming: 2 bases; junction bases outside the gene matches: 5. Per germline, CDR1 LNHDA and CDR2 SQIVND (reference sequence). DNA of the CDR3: TGTGCCAGTAGTATTATGGGCGGGGGGCAAGAGACCCAGTACTTC. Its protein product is CASSIMGGGQETQYF.

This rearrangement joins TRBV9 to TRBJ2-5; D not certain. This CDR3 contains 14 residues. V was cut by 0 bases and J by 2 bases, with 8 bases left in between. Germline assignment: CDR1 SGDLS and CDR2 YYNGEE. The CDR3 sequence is CASSVGWEQETQYF. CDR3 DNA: TGTGCCAGCAGCGTAGGCTGGGAACAAGAGACCCAGTACTTC.

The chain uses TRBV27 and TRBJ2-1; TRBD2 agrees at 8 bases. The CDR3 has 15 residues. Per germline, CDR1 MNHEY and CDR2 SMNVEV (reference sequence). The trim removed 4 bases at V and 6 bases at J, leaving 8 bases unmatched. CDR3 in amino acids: CASSWASGSANEQFF. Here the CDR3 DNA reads TGTGCCAGCAGTTGGGCAAGCGGGAGTGCCAATGAGCAGTTCTTC.

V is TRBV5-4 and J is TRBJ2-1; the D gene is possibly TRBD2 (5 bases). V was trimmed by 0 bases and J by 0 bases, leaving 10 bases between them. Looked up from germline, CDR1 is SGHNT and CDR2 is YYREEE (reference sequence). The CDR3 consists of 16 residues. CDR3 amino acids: CASSLDIGSSYNEQFF. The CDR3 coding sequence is TGTGCCAGCAGCTTGGATATAGGGAGCTCCTACAATGAGCAGTTCTTC.

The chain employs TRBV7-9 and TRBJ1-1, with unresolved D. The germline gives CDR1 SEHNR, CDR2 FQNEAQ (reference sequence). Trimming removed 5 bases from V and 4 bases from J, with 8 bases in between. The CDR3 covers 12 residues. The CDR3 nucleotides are TGTGCCAGCAGCGAATGGGGCACTGAAGCTTTCTTT. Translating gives CASSEWGTEAFF.

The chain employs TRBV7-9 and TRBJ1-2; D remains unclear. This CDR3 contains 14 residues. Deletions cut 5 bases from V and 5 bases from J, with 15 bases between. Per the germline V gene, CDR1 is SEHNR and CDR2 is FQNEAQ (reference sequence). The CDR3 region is CASSESPAEYGYTF. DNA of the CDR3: TGTGCCAGCAGCGAAAGCCCCGCGGAGTATGGCTACACCTTC.

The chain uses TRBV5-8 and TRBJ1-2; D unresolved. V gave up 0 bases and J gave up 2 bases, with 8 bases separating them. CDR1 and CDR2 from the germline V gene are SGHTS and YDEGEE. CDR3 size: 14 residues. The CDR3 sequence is CASSLVGPNYGYTF. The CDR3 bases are TGTGCCAGCAGCTTGGTGGGTCCAAACTATGGCTACACCTTC.

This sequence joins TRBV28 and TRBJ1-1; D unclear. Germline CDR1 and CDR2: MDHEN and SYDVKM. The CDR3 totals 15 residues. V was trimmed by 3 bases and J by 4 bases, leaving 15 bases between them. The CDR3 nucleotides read TGTGCCAGCAGTTTTTCCCTTCGCCAATTCACTGAAGCTTTCTTT. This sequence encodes CASSFSLRQFTEAFF.

CDR3 protein: CASSLADGMNQPQHF. The CDR3 DNA reads TGTGCCAGCAGCTTAGCCGACGGAATGAATCAGCCCCAGCATTTT. The rearrangement joins TRBV7-2 to TRBJ1-5; D gene unclear. From germline, CDR1 is SGHTA and CDR2 FQGNSA. The V and J ends lost 0 bases and 4 bases respectively, with 10 bases between them. The CDR3 is made up of 15 amino acids.

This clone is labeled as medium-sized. The CDR3 bases are TGCGCCAGCAGCTTCTCCGGGGCTGGGGGCACTGAAGCTTTCTTT. Translating it yields CASSFSGAGGTEAFF. The V gene is TRBV4-1, the J gene TRBJ1-1; D might be TRBD1 (5 bases). The CDR3 consists of 15 residues. Trimming stripped 5 bases from V and 4 bases from J, with 17 bases between. Germline CDR1 reads MGHRA; CDR2 reads YSYEKL.

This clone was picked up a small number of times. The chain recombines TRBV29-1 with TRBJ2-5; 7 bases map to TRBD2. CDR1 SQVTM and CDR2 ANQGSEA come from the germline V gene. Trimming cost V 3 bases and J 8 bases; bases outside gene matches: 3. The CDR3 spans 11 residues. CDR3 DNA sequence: TGCAGCGTTGAGCTAGCGGCAACCCAGTACTTC. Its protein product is CSVELAATQYF.

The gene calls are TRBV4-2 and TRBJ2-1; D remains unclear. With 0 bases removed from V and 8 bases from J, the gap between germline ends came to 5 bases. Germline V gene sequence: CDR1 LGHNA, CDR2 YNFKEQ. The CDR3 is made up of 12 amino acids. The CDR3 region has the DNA TGTGCCAGCAGCCAAGATGGAGATGAGCAGTTCTTC. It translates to CASSQDGDEQFF.

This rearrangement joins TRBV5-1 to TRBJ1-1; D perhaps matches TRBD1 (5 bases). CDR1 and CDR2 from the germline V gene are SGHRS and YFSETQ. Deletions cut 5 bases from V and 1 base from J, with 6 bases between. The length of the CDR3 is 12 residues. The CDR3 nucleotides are TGCGCCAGCAGGGGGGGGAACACTGAAGCTTTCTTT. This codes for CASRGGNTEAFF. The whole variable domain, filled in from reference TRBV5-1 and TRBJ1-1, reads KAGVTQTPRYLIKTRGQQVTLSCSPISGHRSVSWYQQTPGQGLQFLFEYFSETQRNKGNFPGRFSGRQFSNSRSEMNVSTLELGDSALYLCASRGGNTEAFFGQGTRLTVV.

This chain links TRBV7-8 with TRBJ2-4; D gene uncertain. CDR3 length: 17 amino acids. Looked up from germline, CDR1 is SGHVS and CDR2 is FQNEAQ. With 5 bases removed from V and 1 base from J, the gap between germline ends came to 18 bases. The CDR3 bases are TGTGCCAGCAGCCAACTTAGGCAGCATTCGGCCAAAAACATTCAGTACTTC. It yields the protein CASSQLRQHSAKNIQYF.

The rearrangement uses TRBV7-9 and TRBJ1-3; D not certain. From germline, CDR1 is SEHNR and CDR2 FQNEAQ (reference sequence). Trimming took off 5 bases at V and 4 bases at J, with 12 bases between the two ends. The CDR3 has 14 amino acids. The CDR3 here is CASSPSMKGNTIYF. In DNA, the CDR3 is TGTGCCAGCAGCCCAAGCATGAAAGGAAACACCATATATTTT.

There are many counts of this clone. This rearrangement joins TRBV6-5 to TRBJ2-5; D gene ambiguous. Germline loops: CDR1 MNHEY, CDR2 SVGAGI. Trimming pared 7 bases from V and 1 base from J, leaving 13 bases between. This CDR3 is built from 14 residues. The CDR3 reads CASTFSGAQETQYF. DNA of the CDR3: TGTGCCAGCACCTTCTCAGGAGCCCAAGAGACCCAGTACTTC.

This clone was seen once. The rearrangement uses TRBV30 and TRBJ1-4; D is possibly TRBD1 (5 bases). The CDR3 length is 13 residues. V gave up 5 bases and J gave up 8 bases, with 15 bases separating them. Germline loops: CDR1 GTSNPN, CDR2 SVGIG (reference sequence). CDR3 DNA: TGTGCCTGGGCCGGGGCGGCACGAGAAAAACTGTTTTTT. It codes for CAWAGAAREKLFF.

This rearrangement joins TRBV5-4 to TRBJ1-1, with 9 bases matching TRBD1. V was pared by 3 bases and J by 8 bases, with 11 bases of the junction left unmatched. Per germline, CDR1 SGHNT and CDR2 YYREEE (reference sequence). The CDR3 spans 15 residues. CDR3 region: CASSWIPGQGSEAFF. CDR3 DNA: TGTGCCAGCAGCTGGATACCGGGACAGGGTTCCGAAGCTTTCTTT.

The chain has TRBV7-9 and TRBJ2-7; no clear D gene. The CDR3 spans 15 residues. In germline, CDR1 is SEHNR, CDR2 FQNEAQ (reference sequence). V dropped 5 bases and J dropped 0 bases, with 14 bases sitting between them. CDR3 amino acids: CASSQNSVYSYEQYF. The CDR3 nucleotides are TGTGCCAGCAGCCAAAACAGCGTCTACTCCTACGAGCAGTACTTC. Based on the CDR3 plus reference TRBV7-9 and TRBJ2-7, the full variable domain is DTGVSQNPRHKITKRGQNVTFRCDPISEHNRLYWYRQTLGQGPEFLTYFQNEAQLEKSRLLSDRFSAERPKGSFSTLEIQRTEQGDSAMYLCASSQNSVYSYEQYFGPGTRLTVT.

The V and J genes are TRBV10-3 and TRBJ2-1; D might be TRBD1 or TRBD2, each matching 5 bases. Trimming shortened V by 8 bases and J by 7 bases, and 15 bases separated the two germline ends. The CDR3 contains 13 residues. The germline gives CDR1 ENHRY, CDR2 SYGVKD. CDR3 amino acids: CAIADGAQNEQFF. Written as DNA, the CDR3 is TGTGCCATCGCCGACGGGGCCCAGAATGAGCAGTTCTTC.

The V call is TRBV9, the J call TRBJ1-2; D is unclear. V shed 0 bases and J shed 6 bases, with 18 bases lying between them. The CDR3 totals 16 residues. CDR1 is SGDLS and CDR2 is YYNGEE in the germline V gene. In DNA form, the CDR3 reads TGTGCCAGCAGCGTAGCAATCCCGACAAGGCAGGATGGCTACACCTTC. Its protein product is CASSVAIPTRQDGYTF. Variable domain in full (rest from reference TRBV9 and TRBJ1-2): DSGVTQTPKHLITATGQRVTLRCSPRSGDLSVYWYQQSLDQGLQFLIQYYNGEERAKGNILERFSAQQFPDLHSELNLSSLELGDSALYFCASSVAIPTRQDGYTFGSGTRLTVV.

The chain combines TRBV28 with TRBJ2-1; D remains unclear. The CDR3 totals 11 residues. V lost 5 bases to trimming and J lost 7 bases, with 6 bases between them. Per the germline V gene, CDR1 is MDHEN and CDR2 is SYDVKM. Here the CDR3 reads CASSGRNEQFF. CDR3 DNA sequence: TGTGCCAGCAGTGGCCGTAATGAGCAGTTCTTC.

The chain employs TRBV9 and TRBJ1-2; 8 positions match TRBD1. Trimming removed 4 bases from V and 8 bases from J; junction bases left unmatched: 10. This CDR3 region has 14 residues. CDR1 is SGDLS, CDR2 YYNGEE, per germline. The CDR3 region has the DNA TGTGCCAGCAGCACACGGACAGGGATAGAAGGCTACACCTTC. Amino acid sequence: CASSTRTGIEGYTF.

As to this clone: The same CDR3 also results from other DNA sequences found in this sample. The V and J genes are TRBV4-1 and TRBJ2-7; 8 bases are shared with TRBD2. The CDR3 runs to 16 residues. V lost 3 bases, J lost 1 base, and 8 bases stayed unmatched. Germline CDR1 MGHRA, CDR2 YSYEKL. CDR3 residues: CASSQTLAGGSYEQYF. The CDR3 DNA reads TGCGCCAGCAGCCAGACCCTAGCGGGCGGTTCCTACGAGCAGTACTTC.

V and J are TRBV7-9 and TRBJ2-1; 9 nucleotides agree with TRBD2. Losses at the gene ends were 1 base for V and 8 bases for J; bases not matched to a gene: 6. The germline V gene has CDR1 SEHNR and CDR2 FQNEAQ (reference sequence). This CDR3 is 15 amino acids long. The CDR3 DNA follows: TGTGCCAGCAGCTTAGGGCTAGCGGGATGGGATGAGCAGTTCTTC. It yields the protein CASSLGLAGWDEQFF.